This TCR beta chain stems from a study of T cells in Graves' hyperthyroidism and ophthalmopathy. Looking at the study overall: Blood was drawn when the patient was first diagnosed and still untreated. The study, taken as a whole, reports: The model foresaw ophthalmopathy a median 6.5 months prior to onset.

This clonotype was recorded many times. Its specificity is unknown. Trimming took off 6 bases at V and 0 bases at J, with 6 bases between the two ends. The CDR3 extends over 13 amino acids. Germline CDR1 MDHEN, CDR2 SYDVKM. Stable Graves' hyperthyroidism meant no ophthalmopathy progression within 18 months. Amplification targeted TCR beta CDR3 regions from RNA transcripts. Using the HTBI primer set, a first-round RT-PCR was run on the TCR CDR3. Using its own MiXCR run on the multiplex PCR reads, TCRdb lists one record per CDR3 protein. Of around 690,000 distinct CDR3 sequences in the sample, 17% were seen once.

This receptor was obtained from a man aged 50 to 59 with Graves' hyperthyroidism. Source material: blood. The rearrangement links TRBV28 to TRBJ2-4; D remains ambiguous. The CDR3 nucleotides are TGTGCCAGCAGGATAGTAGCCAAAAACATTCAGTACTTC. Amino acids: CASRIVAKNIQYF. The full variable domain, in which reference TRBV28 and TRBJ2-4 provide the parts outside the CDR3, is DVKVTQSSRYLVKRTGEKVFLECVQDMDHENMFWYRQDPGLGLRLIYFSYDVKMKEKGDIPEGYSVSREKKERFSLILESASTNQTSMYLCASRIVAKNIQYFGAGTRLSVL.